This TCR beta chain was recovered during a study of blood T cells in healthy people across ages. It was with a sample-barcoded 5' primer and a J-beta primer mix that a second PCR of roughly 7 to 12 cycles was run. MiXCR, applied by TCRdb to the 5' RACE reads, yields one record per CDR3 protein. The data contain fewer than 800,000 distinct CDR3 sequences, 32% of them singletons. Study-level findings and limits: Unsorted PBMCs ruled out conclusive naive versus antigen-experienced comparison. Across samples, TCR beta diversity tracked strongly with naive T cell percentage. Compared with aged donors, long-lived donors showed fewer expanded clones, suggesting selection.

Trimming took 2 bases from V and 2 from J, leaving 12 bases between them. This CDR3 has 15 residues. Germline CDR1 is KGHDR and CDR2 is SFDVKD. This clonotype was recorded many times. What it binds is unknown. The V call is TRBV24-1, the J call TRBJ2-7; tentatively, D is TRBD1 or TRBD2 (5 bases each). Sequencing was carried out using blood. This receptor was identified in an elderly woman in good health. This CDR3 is CATSDSGHRPYEQYF. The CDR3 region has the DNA TGTGCCACCAGTGATTCGGGGCATAGACCCTACGAGCAGTACTTC.